This T cell receptor (beta chain) was identified during a study of blood T cell repertoires in COVID-19 (dated by TCRdb to about 2020). Looking at the study overall: The collaborator samples originated in the United States, Italy and Spain and spanned the acute and convalescent phases of COVID-19. A de-identified subject ID, COVID-19 status, age in years and sex were almost always included in the sample metadata. Where available, HLA class I and class II types were taken from metadata supplied by the sample provider and were not determined by assay-based typing. The repertoires were released in a freely available public database meant as a resource for research on the immune response to SARS-CoV-2. The dataset comprised deeply sampled blood TCRbeta repertoires from subjects exposed to, actively infected with, or recovered from COVID-19. The prospective study material was composed of cDNA or gDNA derived from T cells, B-cell-depleted T cells, or PBMCs. Samples were obtained from the ongoing ImmuneRACE study (first 160 participants) and from about 1,300 subjects provided by 6 global collaborators. What the research found in general, with its limitations: Clinical and demographic metadata were provided uncurated, with the amount varying by source and participant.

In Seattle, one collaborating source enrolled patients while the infection was active and tracked those patients longitudinally over the course of disease. The collaborating institutions used their own protocols to collect whole blood in K2EDTA tubes. Collaborator samples were shipped for TCRbeta analysis as frozen whole blood, isolated PBMCs, or DNA extracted from either sample type. The immunoSEQ Assay, a bias-controlled multiplex PCR, was used to amplify TCRbeta CDR3 regions from genomic DNA. In the source study's methods: Nucleated cell counts per sample were estimated from amplification of reference gene primers within the assay. To quantify the absolute abundance of each unique TCRbeta CDR3 rearrangement, sequence reads were collapsed and filtered. For each sample, productive Simpson clonality was calculated as the square root of Simpson's diversity index across productive rearrangements. Here the immuneACCESS table is served through TCRdb, limited to in-frame sequences with V and J called. Missing clones are a known gap in these copies; in checked studies unresolved V genes cover under half, and the rest lacks a known reason. Clonal size and the V and J genes are those of that table, whereas D and trimming came from the DNA. The sample data list about 430,000 clones, and approximately 90% of these were observed just once. The ten top clones hold around 0.92% of the sample.

Details on this clone: Its target antigen remains unknown. Per-nucleotide qualities are absent, and no much larger clonotype sits a single base away.

CDR1 and CDR2 (SGHRS, YFSETQ) derive from the germline V gene. From cysteine to phenylalanine, the CDR3 is 13 amino acids long. Kept here is only the CDR3 DNA, which spans 39 bases and is read in frame from base 1. Trimming takes 4 bases from V and 7 bases from J, and the germline ends sit 14 bases apart. This receptor chain uses TRBV5-1 and TRBJ1-2; there is no confident call for the D gene. This clonotype originated in a man between 18 and 29 years old with COVID-19, enrolled during active disease. Sequenced: peripheral blood. The CDR3 loop reads CASSPAGYVGYTF. The sequence in DNA is TGCGCCAGCAGCCCCGCGGGGTATGTTGGCTACACCTTC.